The clone carrying this TCR beta chain was seen many times. Its cognate antigen is unknown. Every bit of the isolated RNA underwent reverse transcription, so sequencing read expressed TCRB transcripts. Mean read depth for naive, central memory and regulatory T cell samples was approximately 3.57 million reads. Sequencing used immunoSEQ multiplex PCR; TCRdb keeps in-frame clones, though not all of them. Of some 350,000 clones listed, around a tenth were seen once; the top ten hold about 0.64%. This sample is drawn from a study of beta chain features in type 1 diabetes. Notes on the study in general: All four CD4+ subsets from Type 1 diabetes patients carried moderately but significantly shorter TCRB CDR3s. Researchers caution that PCR might favor shorter templates, equally among patients and controls. The study found that naive, central memory and Treg TCRB repertoires appeared more similar in patients than in healthy donors.

Populations obtained by sorting all exceeded 95% purity. Sequenced material: central memory CD4+ T cells from blood. The TCR sequence derives from a young man with type 1 diabetes.

CDR3 sequence: CASSYGTRVDEQFF. As DNA, the CDR3 is TGTGCCAGCAGCTACGGGACTAGAGTCGATGAGCAGTTCTTC. This rearrangement joins TRBV7-2 to TRBJ2-1, with TRBD2 matching 8 bases. The CDR3 totals 14 residues. J was trimmed by 8 bases and V by 4 bases; bases with no gene match: 7. Germline V gene lookup returns CDR1 SGHTA and CDR2 FQGNSA. Variable domain in full (rest from reference TRBV7-2 and TRBJ2-1): GAGVSQSPSNKVTEKGKDVELRCDPISGHTALYWYRQSLGQGLEFLIYFQGNSAPDKSGLPSDRFSAERTGGSVSTLTIQRTQQEDSAVYLCASSYGTRVDEQFFGPGTRLTVL.